The rows below give T cell receptor beta chains drawn from one sample of a study of shared clonotypes between healthy human individuals. Method: immunoSEQ multiplex PCR; TCRdb's copy keeps in-frame clones and lacks some. The sample has roughly 2.2 million clones; around 93% are singletons. The sequenced material came from naive CD4+ T cells from PBMCs. The receptors come from a man in his late teens or twenties in good health. Some clones in this sample may be carry-over from other donors' samples. The CDR3 runs from the conserved cysteine through the conserved F or W. The D gene is left open where the match is weak. Some rows mark clone size as missing; the rest say once, few, many or name a class of expanded clone.

V gene	D gene	J gene	clone size	CDR3 protein	CDR3 DNA
TRBV5-1	TRBD2	TRBJ2-1	-	CASSHLTSGSSYNEQFF	TGCGCCAGCAGTCACCTGACTAGCGGTAGCTCCTACAATGAGCAGTTCTTC
TRBV28	-	TRBJ2-7	-	CATGRLYEQYF	TGTGCCACCGGGAGACTTTACGAGCAGTACTTC
TRBV9	TRBD2	TRBJ2-1	-	CASSEQPLAGGGNEQFF	TGTGCCAGCAGCGAGCAACCACTAGCGGGAGGGGGCAATGAGCAGTTCTTC
TRBV29-1	TRBD2	TRBJ2-5	once	CSVVTGGYQETQYF	TGCAGCGTTGTCACGGGGGGGTACCAAGAGACCCAGTACTTC
TRBV6-1	-	TRBJ1-5	-	CASTSGGAGNQPQHF	TGTGCCAGCACTTCGGGGGGCGCGGGCAATCAGCCCCAGCATTTT
TRBV7-2	-	TRBJ2-1	-	CASSFFIAPVNEQFF	TGTGCCAGCAGCTTCTTTATAGCGCCGGTCAATGAGCAGTTCTTC
TRBV5-1	TRBD1	TRBJ1-1	-	CASSRQGLTTEAFF	TGCGCCAGCAGCCGACAGGGGCTAACCACTGAAGCTTTCTTT
TRBV28	TRBD2	TRBJ2-3	-	CASSLKLAGTNTQYF	TGTGCCAGCAGTTTGAAACTAGCGGGAACTAATACGCAGTATTTT
TRBV7-2	TRBD1	TRBJ2-6	-	CASSWTGGNSGANVLTF	TGTGCCAGCAGCTGGACAGGGGGAAACTCTGGGGCCAACGTCCTGACTTTC
TRBV7-9	-	TRBJ2-7	-	CASSLRTGGPSEQYF	TGTGCCAGCAGCTTACGTACAGGCGGCCCTAGCGAGCAGTACTTC
TRBV6-6	-	TRBJ2-5	-	CASTYGAETQYF	TGTGCCAGCACCTACGGGGCAGAGACCCAGTACTTC
TRBV23-1	-	TRBJ2-2	-	CASNSGTTPPELFF	TGCGCCAGCAATTCCGGGACCACTCCGCCGGAGCTGTTTTTT
TRBV5-1	TRBD1	TRBJ1-1	-	CASSAGTGMTEAFF	TGCGCCAGCAGCGCAGGGACAGGGATGACTGAAGCTTTCTTT
TRBV15	TRBD1	TRBJ1-5	once	CATSFTGGGQPQHF	TGTGCCACCAGCTTTACAGGGGGCGGACAGCCCCAGCATTTT
TRBV7-2	-	TRBJ2-3	-	CASSLLLTSGPDTQYF	TGTGCCAGCAGCCTTCTCCTTACCAGCGGCCCAGATACGCAGTATTTT
TRBV6-6	TRBD2	TRBJ2-1	-	CASSYWGLAADNEQFF	TGTGCCAGCAGTTACTGGGGACTAGCGGCAGACAATGAGCAGTTCTTC
TRBV21-1	-	TRBJ2-5	once	CASSNTRTGGLKTQYF	TGTGCCAGCAGCAATACGAGGACAGGGGGCCTAAAGACCCAGTACTTC
TRBV19	-	TRBJ1-4	-	CASSRAFTGEKLFF	TGTGCCAGTAGCCGGGCCTTTACGGGTGAAAAACTGTTTTTT
TRBV21-1	-	TRBJ2-3	-	CASKRTSGIYTQYF	TGTGCCAGTAAAAGGACTAGCGGGATATATACGCAGTATTTT
TRBV10-1	TRBD1	TRBJ2-3	-	CASSQTGASTDTQYF	TGCGCCAGCAGTCAAACAGGGGCTAGCACAGATACGCAGTATTTT
TRBV19	-	TRBJ2-7	-	CASNEQGLGEQYF	TGTGCCAGTAACGAGCAGGGGTTGGGCGAGCAGTACTTC
TRBV7-6	TRBD2	TRBJ2-7	-	CASSSLSGSFYEQYF	TGTGCCAGCAGCTCCCTTAGCGGGAGTTTTTACGAGCAGTACTTC
TRBV28	-	TRBJ1-2	-	CASSPAQRPGNGYTF	TGTGCCAGCAGTCCAGCTCAGCGTCCAGGGAATGGCTACACCTTC
TRBV30	TRBD1	TRBJ2-7	once	CAWGDRNYEQYF	TGTGCCTGGGGGGACAGAAACTACGAGCAGTACTTC
TRBV18	-	TRBJ2-2	-	CASSPGGANTGELFF	TGTGCCAGCTCACCGGGCGGGGCGAACACCGGGGAGCTGTTTTTT
TRBV4-1	-	TRBJ2-7	-	CASSQVPQGVTYEQYF	TGCGCCAGCAGCCAAGTACCCCAGGGAGTAACCTACGAGCAGTACTTC
TRBV28	-	TRBJ1-5	-	CASSQGGSNQPQHF	TGTGCCAGCTCACAGGGTGGGAGCAATCAGCCCCAGCATTTT
TRBV30	TRBD1	TRBJ2-5	-	CAWVHGTVGETQYF	TGTGCCTGGGTCCATGGGACAGTGGGAGAGACCCAGTACTTC
TRBV2	-	TRBJ2-7	-	CASSEVSGRVYEQYF	TGTGCCAGCAGTGAGGTTTCGGGGCGGGTTTACGAGCAGTACTTC
TRBV27	-	TRBJ2-7	-	CASSLLLGSYEQYF	TGTGCCAGCAGTTTACTCCTGGGGTCCTACGAGCAGTACTTC
TRBV6-6	-	TRBJ1-3	-	CASMSPENGNTIYF	TGTGCCAGCATGAGTCCAGAGAATGGAAACACCATATATTTT
TRBV7-3	TRBD2	TRBJ2-1	-	CASSPWGGSYNEQFF	TGTGCCAGCAGCCCCTGGGGGGGCTCCTACAATGAGCAGTTCTTC
TRBV15	TRBD2	TRBJ2-2	-	CATSRDRGQAGTANTGELFF	TGTGCCACCAGCAGAGATCGGGGTCAAGCGGGGACCGCGAACACCGGGGAGCTGTTTTTT
TRBV7-3	TRBD1	TRBJ2-1	-	CASSLLGQGYNEQFF	TGTGCCAGCAGCTTATTGGGACAGGGGTACAATGAGCAGTTCTTC
TRBV2	-	TRBJ2-7	-	CASNSGSDYEQYF	TGTGCCAGCAACTCCGGGTCAGACTACGAGCAGTACTTC
TRBV5-1	-	TRBJ2-7	once	CASSRTFGVPPGHYEQYF	TGCGCCAGCAGCCGAACGTTCGGGGTTCCCCCAGGGCACTACGAGCAGTACTTC
TRBV11-2	-	TRBJ2-5	-	CASSLTGTPQETQYF	TGTGCCAGCAGCCTTACCGGGACACCACAAGAGACCCAGTACTTC
TRBV15	-	TRBJ2-1	-	CATSRDLLNDEQFF	TGTGCCACCAGCAGAGATCTGCTGAACGATGAGCAGTTCTTC
TRBV19	-	TRBJ2-1	-	CASSIMGLGDEQFF	TGTGCCAGTAGTATCATGGGCCTCGGGGATGAGCAGTTCTTC
TRBV2	TRBD1	TRBJ1-2	-	CASTTGGDWGGYTF	TGTGCCAGCACCACAGGGGGGGACTGGGGAGGCTACACCTTC
TRBV2	TRBD1	TRBJ1-3	-	CASRPPGQGGELPGNTIYF	TGTGCCAGCCGGCCCCCGGGACAGGGGGGTGAGTTGCCTGGAAACACCATATATTTT
TRBV28	-	TRBJ1-3	few	CASSLRGNTIYF	TGTGCCAGCAGTTTACGTGGTAACACCATATATTTT
TRBV7-2	-	TRBJ2-3	-	CASSDDWGTDTQYF	TGTGCCAGCAGCGACGACTGGGGGACAGATACGCAGTATTTT
TRBV6-6	-	TRBJ2-3	-	CASSYRYTDTQYF	TGTGCCAGCAGTTACAGATACACAGATACGCAGTATTTT
TRBV7-9	-	TRBJ1-3	-	CASSPRDTPRGNTIYF	TGTGCCAGCAGCCCTAGGGACACGCCTCGGGGAAACACCATATATTTT
TRBV29-1	-	TRBJ2-7	-	CSVEGRSYEQYF	TGCAGCGTTGAAGGGAGGTCCTACGAGCAGTACTTC
TRBV19	-	TRBJ1-5	-	CASSRRDRDLYSNQPQHF	TGTGCCAGTAGTAGGAGGGACCGAGACCTTTATAGCAATCAGCCCCAGCATTTT
TRBV11-2	-	TRBJ2-7	-	CASSLDRGADEQYF	TGTGCCAGCAGCTTAGATCGGGGCGCGGACGAGCAGTACTTC
TRBV6-6	-	TRBJ1-1	-	CASSYTQGMAEAFF	TGTGCCAGCAGTTATACTCAGGGGATGGCTGAAGCTTTCTTT
TRBV4-3	TRBD1	TRBJ2-2	-	CASSPTGGTTGELFF	TGCGCCAGCAGCCCAACAGGGGGCACAACCGGGGAGCTGTTTTTT
TRBV6-5	-	TRBJ2-2	-	CASSYDGTGRLFF	TGTGCCAGCAGTTACGATGGTACGGGACGGCTGTTTTTT
TRBV9	-	TRBJ2-7	-	CASPLRGSPYEQYF	TGTGCCAGCCCCCTTCGGGGGAGCCCCTACGAGCAGTACTTC
TRBV7-2	-	TRBJ1-2	-	CASSLVMVGYTF	TGTGCCAGCAGCTTAGTTATGGTGGGCTACACCTTC